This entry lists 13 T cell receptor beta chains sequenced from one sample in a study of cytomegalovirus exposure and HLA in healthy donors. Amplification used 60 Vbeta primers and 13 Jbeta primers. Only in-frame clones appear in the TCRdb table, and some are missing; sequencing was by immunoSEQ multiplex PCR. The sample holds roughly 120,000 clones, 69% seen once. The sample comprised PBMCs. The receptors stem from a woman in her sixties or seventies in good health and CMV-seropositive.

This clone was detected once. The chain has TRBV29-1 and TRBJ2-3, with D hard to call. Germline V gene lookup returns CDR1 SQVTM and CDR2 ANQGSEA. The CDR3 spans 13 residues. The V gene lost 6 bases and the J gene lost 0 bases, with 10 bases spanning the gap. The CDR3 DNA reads TGCAGCGTGCTCAGCAGGAGCACAGATACGCAGTATTTT. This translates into CSVLSRSTDTQYF.

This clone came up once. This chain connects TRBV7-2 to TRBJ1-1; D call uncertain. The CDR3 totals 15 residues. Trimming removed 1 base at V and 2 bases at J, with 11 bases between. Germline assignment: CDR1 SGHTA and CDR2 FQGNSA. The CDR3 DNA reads TGTGCCAGCAGCTTAGGGGGAGGGATCAACACTGAAGCTTTCTTT. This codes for CASSLGGGINTEAFF.

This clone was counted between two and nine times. In nucleotides, the CDR3 is TGTGCTAGTGGTCCCCAAACAGGGGGCAACGGGGAGCTGTTTTTT. This gives the protein CASGPQTGGNGELFF. The chain is built from TRBV12-5 and TRBJ2-2, with 9 nucleotides matching TRBD1. The V and J ends lost 5 bases and 7 bases, in that order; junction bases with no gene match: 8. CDR1 is LGHNT, CDR2 FRNRAP, per germline. This CDR3 region has 15 residues.

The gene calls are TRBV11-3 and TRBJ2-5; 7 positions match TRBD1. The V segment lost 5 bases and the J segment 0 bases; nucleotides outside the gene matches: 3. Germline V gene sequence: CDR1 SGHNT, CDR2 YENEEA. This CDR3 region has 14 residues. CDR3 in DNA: TGTGCCAGCAGCCCCGGGACAGACCAAGAGACCCAGTACTTC. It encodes CASSPGTDQETQYF.

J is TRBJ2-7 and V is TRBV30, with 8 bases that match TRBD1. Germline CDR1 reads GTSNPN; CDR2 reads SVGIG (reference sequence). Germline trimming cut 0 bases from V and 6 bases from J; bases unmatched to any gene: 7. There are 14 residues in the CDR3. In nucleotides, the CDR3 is TGTGCCTGGAGTGTCTTACAGGGGGACGCCGAGCAGTACTTC. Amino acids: CAWSVLQGDAEQYF.

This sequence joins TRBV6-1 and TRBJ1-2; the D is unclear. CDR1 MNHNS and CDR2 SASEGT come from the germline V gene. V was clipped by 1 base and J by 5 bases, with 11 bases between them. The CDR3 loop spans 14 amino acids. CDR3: CASSEVLRGYGYTF. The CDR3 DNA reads TGTGCCAGCAGTGAAGTATTGAGAGGATATGGCTACACCTTC.

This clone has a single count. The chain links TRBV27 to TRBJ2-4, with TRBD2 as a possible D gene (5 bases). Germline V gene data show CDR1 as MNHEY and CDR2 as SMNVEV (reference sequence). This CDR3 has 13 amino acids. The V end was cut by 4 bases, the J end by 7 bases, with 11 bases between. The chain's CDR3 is CASSSPGVNIQYF. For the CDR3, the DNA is TGTGCCAGCAGTTCCCCCGGGGTTAACATTCAGTACTTC.

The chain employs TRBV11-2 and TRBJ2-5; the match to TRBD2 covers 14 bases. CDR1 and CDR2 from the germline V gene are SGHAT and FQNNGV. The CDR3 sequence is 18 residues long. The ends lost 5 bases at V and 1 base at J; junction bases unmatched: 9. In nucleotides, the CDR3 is TGTGCCAGCAGCCCAGGGACTAGCGGGGGAGCCCTCCAAGAGACCCAGTACTTC. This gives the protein CASSPGTSGGALQETQYF. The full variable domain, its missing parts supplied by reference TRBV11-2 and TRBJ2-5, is EAGVAQSPRYKIIEKRQSVAFWCNPISGHATLYWYQQILGQGPKLLIQFQNNGVVDDSQLPKDRFSAERLKGVDSTLKIQPAKLEDSAVYLCASSPGTSGGALQETQYFGPGTRLLVL.

The CDR3 loop reads CAWNRMNQPQHF. The DNA of the CDR3 is TGTGCCTGGAACAGGATGAATCAGCCCCAGCATTTT. The V call is TRBV30, the J call TRBJ1-5; TRBD1 is a possible D gene (5 bases). This CDR3 comprises 12 residues. V was clipped by 4 bases and J by 4 bases, with 8 bases between them. Per germline, CDR1 GTSNPN and CDR2 SVGIG (reference sequence).

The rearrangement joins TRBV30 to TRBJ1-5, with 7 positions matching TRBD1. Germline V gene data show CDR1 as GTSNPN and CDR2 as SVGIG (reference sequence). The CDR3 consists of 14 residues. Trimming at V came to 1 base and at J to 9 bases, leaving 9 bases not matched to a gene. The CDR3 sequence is CAWSEAGTAAPQHF. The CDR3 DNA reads TGTGCCTGGAGTGAAGCCGGGACAGCGGCGCCCCAGCATTTT.

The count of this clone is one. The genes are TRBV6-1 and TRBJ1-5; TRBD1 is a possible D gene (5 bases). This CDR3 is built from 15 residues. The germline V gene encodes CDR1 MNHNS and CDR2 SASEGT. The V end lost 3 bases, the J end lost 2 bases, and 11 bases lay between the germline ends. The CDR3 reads CASSDGGSGNQPQHF. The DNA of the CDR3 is TGTGCCAGCAGTGACGGGGGGTCGGGCAATCAGCCCCAGCATTTT.

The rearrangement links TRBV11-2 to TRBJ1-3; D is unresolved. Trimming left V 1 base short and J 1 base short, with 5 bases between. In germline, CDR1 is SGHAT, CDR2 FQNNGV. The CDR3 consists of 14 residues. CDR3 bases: TGTGCCAGCAGCTTAGTTACATCTGGAAACACCATATATTTT. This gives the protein CASSLVTSGNTIYF.

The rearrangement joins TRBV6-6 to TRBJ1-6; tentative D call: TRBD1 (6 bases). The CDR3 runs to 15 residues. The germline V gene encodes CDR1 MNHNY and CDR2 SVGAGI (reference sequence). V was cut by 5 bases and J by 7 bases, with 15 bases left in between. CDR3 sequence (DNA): TGTGCCAGCAGTCCCGGGGAACAGGGAAATTCACCCCTCCACTTT. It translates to CASSPGEQGNSPLHF.